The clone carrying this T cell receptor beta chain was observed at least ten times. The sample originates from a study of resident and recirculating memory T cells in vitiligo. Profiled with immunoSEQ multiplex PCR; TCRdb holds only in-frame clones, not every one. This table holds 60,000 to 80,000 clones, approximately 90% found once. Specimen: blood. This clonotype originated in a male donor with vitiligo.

The CDR3 loop reads CATSRRVANYGYTF. CDR3 in DNA: TGTGCCACCAGCCGCAGGGTAGCTAACTATGGCTACACCTTC. The genes are TRBV15 and TRBJ1-2; tentative D call: TRBD1 (5 bases). This CDR3 is 14 amino acids long. In germline, CDR1 is LNHNV, CDR2 YYDKDF (reference sequence). The ends were cut back, 5 bases at V and 0 bases at J, with 10 bases in the middle.